The present T cell receptor (beta chain) was sequenced within a study of T cells in Graves' hyperthyroidism and ophthalmopathy. Looking at the study overall: Peripheral blood samples were taken at initial diagnosis, prior to any treatment.

Study-wide findings and caveats: Researchers found most expanded thyroid clonotypes above 0.001 in blood as well.

Authors of the study amplified TCR beta CDR3 regions from RNA transcripts. The TCR CDR3 was amplified in a first-round RT-PCR using the HTBI primer set. Each CDR3 protein is one row after TCRdb ran MiXCR on the multiplex PCR reads. Of about 410,000 distinct CDR3 sequences listed, around 15% are singletons. In its sample, this clonotype was seen a few times. Its antigen is undetermined. A much larger clone differs by one base, so this may be a read error. The sequence came from a young man with Graves' ophthalmopathy. The source material was blood.

For the CDR3, the DNA is TGTGCCAGCAGGACAGGGGGCAGGGGCACTGAAGCTTTCTTT. This translates into CASRTGGRGTEAFF. The chain combines TRBV5-6 with TRBJ1-1, with 10 bases identical to TRBD1. The CDR3 length is 14 residues. The V and J ends lost 5 bases and 4 bases, in that order; junction bases with no gene match: 5. Germline V CDR1 and CDR2: SGHDT, YYEEEE.